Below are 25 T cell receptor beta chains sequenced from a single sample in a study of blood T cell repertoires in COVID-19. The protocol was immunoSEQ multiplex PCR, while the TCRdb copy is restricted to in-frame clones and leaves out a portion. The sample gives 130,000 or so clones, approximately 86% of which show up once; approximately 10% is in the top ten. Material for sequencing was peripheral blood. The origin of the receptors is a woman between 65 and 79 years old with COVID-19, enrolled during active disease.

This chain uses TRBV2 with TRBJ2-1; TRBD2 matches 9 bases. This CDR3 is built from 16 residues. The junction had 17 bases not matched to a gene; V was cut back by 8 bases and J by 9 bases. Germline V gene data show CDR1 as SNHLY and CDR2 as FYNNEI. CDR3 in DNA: TGTGCCAGCCCATCGGGAGGCGGGGGGGCCTGGAGTGAGCAGTTCTTC. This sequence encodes CASPSGGGGAWSEQFF.

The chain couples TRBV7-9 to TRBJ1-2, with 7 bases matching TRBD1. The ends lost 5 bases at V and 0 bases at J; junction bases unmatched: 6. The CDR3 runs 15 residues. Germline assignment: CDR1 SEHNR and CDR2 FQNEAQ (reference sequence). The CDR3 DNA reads TGTGCCAGCAGCGCCCGGGACAGCGCTAACTATGGCTACACCTTC. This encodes CASSARDSANYGYTF.

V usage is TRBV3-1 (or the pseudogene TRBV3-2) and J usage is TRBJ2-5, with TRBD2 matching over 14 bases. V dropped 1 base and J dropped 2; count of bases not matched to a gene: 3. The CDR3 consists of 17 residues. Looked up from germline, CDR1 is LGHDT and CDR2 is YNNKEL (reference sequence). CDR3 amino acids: CASSQGTSGGFQETQYF. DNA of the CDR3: TGTGCCAGCAGCCAAGGGACTAGCGGGGGGTTTCAAGAGACCCAGTACTTC.

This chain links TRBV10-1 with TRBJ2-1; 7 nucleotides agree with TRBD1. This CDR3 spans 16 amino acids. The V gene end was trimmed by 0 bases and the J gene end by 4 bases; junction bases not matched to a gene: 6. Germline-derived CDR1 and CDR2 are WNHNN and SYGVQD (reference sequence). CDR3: CASSESDRDSYNEQFF. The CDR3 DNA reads TGCGCCAGCAGTGAGTCTGACAGGGATTCGTACAATGAGCAGTTCTTC.

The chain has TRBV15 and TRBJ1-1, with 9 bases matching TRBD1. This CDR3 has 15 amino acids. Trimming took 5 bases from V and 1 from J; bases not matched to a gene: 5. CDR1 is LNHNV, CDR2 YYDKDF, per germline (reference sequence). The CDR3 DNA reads TGTGCCACCAGCGGCGACAGGGGGTGGAACACTGAAGCTTTCTTT. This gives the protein CATSGDRGWNTEAFF.

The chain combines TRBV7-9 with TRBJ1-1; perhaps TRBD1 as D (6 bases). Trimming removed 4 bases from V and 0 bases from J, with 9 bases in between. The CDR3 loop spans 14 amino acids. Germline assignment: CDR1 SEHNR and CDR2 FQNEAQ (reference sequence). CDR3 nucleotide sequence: TGTGCCAGCAGCTCCAGGGGAATGAACACTGAAGCTTTCTTT. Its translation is CASSSRGMNTEAFF.

CDR3 sequence (DNA): TGCGCCAGCGTCAGGACGGGAGGTCGTAGTGGCTACACCTTC. Its translation is CASVRTGGRSGYTF. The V and J genes are TRBV10-2 and TRBJ1-2; D gene uncertain. The CDR3 sequence is 14 residues long. From germline, CDR1 is WSHSY and CDR2 SAAADI. Trimming stripped 8 bases from V and 7 bases from J, with 20 bases between.

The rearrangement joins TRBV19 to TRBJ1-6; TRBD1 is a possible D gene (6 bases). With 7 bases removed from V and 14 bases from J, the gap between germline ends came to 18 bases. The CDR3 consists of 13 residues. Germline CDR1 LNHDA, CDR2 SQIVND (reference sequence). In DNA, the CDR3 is TGTGCCAGTACCCGGACAGATTTTTCGTCCCTCCACTTT. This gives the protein CASTRTDFSSLHF.

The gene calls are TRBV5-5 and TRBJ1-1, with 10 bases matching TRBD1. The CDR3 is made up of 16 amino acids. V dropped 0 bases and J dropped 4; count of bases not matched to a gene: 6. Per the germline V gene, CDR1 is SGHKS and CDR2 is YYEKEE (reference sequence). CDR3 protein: CASSLGKDRGLTEAFF. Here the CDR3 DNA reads TGTGCCAGCAGCTTGGGGAAAGACAGGGGGCTCACTGAAGCTTTCTTT.

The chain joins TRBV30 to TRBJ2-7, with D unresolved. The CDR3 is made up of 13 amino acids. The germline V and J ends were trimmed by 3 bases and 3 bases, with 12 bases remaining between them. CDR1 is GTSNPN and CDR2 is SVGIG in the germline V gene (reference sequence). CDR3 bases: TGTGCCTGGAGCGCCAGGATCATCTACGAGCAGTACTTC. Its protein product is CAWSARIIYEQYF. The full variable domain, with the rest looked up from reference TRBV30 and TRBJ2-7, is SQTIHQWPATLVQPVGSPLSLECTVEGTSNPNLYWYRQAAGRGLQLLFYSVGIGQISSEVPQNLSASRPQDRQFILSSKKLLLSDSGFYLCAWSARIIYEQYFGPGTRLTVT.

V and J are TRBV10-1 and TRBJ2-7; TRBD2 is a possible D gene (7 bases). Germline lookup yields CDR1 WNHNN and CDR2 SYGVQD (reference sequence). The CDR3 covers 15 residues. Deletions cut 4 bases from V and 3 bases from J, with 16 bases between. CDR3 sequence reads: CASSARGGPFYEQYF. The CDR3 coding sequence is TGCGCCAGCAGTGCCCGCGGGGGCCCATTCTACGAGCAGTACTTC.

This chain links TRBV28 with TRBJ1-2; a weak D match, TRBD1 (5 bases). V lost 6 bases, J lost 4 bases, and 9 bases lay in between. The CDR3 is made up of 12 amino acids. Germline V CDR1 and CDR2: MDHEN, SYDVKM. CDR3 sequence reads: CASRIRGYGYTF. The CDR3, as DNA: TGTGCCAGCAGGATTAGGGGCTATGGCTACACCTTC.

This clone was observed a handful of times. In DNA form, the CDR3 reads TGTGCCAGCAGCTTAGTCGCGGAGTACCAAGAGACCCAGTACTTC. Translated, it gives CASSLVAEYQETQYF. The rearrangement links TRBV7-8 to TRBJ2-5; the D is unclear. The germline V gene has CDR1 SGHVS and CDR2 FQNEAQ. The CDR3 runs to 15 residues. V was shortened by 1 base and J by 0 bases, with 9 bases between the two germline ends.

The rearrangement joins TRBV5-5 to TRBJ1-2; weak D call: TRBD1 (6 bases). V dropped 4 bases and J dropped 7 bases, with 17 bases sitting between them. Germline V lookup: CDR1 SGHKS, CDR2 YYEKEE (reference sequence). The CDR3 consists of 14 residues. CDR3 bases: TGTGCCAGCAGCCCAGGGGTGGGGGACCGTGGCTACACCTTC. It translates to CASSPGVGDRGYTF.

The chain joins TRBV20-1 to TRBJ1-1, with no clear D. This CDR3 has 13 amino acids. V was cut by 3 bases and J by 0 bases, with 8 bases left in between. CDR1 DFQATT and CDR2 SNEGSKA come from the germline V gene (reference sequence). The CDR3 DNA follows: TGCAGTGCTAGTCCGAACTTGAACACTGAAGCTTTCTTT. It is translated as CSASPNLNTEAFF.

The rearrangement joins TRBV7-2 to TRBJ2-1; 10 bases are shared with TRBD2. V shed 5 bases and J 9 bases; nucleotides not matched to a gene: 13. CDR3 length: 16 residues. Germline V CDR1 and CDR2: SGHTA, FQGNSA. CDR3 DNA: TGTGCCAGCAGCGAGACACCAGCGGGGGGGAGGGCTGAGCAGTTCTTC. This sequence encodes CASSETPAGGRAEQFF.

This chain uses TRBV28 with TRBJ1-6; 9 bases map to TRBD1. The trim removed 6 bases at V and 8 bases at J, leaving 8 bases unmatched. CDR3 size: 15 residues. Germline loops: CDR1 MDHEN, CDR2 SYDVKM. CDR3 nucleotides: TGTGCCAGCAGACTGGGACAGGGCAGTTATTCACCCCTCCACTTT. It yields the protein CASRLGQGSYSPLHF.

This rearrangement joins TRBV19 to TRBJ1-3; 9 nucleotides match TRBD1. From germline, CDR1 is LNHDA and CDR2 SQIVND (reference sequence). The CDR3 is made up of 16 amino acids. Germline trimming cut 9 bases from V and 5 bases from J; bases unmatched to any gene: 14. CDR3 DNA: TGTGCCAGCAGAAAACAGGGACAGGGCGACCGAAACACCATATATTTT. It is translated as CASRKQGQGDRNTIYF.

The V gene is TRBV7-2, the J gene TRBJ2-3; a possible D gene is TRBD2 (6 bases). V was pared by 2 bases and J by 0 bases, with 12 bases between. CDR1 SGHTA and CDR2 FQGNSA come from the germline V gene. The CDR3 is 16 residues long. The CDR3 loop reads CASSLFLGTSTDTQYF. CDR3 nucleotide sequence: TGTGCCAGCAGCTTATTTCTCGGGACTAGCACAGATACGCAGTATTTT.

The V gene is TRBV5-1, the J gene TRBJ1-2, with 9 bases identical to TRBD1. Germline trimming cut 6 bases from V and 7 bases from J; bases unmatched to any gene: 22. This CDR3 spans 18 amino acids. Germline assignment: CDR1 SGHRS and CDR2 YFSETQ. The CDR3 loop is CASTSHFGTGSAVVGYTF. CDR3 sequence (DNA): TGCGCCAGCACTTCCCATTTCGGGACAGGGAGCGCTGTGGTTGGCTACACCTTC.

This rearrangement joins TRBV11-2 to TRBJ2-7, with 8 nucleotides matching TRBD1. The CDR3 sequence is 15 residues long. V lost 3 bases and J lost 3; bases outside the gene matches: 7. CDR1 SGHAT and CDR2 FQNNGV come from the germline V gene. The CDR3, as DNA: TGTGCCAGCAGCTTGTCCAGGACAGGGATCTACGAGCAGTACTTC. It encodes CASSLSRTGIYEQYF.

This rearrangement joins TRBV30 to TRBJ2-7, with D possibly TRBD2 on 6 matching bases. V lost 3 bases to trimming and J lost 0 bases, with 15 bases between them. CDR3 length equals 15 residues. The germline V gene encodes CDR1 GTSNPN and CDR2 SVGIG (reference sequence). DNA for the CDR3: TGTGCCTGGAGGGAGGGTACGGGGAGCTCCTACGAGCAGTACTTC. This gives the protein CAWREGTGSSYEQYF.

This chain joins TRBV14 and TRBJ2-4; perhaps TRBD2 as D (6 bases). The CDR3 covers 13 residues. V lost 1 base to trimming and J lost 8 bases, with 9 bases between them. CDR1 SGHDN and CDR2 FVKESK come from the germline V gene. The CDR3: CASSQAGRYIQYF. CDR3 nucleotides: TGTGCCAGCAGCCAAGCGGGGAGGTACATTCAGTACTTC.

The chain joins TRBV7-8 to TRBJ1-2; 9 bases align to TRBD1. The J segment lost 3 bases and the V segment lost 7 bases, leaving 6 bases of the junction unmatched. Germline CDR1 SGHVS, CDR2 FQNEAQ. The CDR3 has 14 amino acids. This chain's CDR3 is CASTITGGDYGYTF. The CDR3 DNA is TGTGCCAGCACCATTACAGGGGGCGACTATGGCTACACCTTC.

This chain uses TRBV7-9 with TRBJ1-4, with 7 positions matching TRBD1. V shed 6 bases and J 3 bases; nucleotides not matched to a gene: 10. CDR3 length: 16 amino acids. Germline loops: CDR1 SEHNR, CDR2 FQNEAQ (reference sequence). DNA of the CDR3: TGTGCCAGCAGTCAACAAGGGGGCAGGGCTAATGAAAAACTGTTTTTT. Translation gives CASSQQGGRANEKLFF.